This T cell receptor (beta chain) was captured in a study of T cells in narcolepsy. Study-level information: Healthy controls were enrolled alongside patients with narcolepsy type 1 or type 2.

Whole-study findings and limits: Same-patient CSF and blood CD4+ T cell clonotypes included HCRT-specific and TRIB2-specific autoreactive ones. Autoreactive clonotypes reportedly recurred in blood of same and different patients, not controls. Autoreactive clone sequences were missing from some blood memory CD4+ repertoires.

For this clone: Its antigen is still unknown. Its ends do not fully match the called genes, so a read error is possible. Within the sample, other DNA sequences also encode this same CDR3.

Sequencing was performed with immunoSEQ multiplex PCR; in TCRdb, only in-frame clones are kept and a portion is missing. The top ten clones hold around 37% of a sample with about 15,000 clones, about 85% of them seen once. The clonotype originates from a human donor in good health. Sequencing input: memory (CD45RA-) CD4+ T cells from blood.

CDR3 sequence reads: CASSGRANTGELFF. The CDR3 region has the DNA TGCGCCAGCAGCGGGAGGGCGAACACCGGGGAGCTGTTTTTT. The chain combines TRBV5-4 with TRBJ2-2; 10 bases line up with TRBD2. The CDR3 runs 14 residues. CDR1 SGHNT and CDR2 YYREEE come from the germline V gene (reference sequence). The variable domain in full, completed from reference TRBV5-4 and TRBJ2-2, reads ETGVTQSPTHLIKTRGQQVTLRCSSQSGHNTVSWYQQALGQGPQFIFQYYREEENGRGNFPPRFSGLQFPNYSSELNVNALELDDSALYLCASSGRANTGELFFGEGSRLTVL.